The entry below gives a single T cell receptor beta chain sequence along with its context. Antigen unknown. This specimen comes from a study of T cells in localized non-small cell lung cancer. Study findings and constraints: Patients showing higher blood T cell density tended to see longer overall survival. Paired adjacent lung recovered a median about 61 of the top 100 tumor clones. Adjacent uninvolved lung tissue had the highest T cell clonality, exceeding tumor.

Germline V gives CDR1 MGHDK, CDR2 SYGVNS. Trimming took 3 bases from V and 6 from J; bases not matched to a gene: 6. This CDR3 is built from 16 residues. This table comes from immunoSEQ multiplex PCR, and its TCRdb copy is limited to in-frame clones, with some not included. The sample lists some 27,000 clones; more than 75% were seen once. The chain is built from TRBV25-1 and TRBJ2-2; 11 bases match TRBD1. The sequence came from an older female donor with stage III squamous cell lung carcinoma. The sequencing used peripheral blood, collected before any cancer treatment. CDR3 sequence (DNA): TGTGCCAGCAGTGATGCAGGACAGGGGGCTGCCGGGGAGCTGTTTTTT. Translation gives CASSDAGQGAAGELFF.